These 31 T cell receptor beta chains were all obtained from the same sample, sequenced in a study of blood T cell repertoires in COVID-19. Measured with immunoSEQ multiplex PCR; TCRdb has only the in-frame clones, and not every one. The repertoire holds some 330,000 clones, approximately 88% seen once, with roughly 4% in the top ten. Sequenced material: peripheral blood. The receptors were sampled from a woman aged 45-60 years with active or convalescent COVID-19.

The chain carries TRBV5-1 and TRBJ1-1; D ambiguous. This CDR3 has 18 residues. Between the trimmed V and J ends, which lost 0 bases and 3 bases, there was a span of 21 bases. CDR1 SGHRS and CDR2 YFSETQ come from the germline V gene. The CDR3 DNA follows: TGCGCCAGCAGCTTGGCGTTTAGAGAGTTGTCCATAGACACTGAAGCTTTCTTT. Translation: CASSLAFRELSIDTEAFF.

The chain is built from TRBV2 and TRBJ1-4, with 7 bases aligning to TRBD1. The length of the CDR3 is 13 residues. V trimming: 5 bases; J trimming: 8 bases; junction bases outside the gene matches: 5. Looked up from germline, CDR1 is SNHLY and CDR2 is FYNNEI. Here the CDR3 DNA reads TGTGCCAGCAGTCCACAGGGGATCGAAAAACTGTTTTTT. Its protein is CASSPQGIEKLFF. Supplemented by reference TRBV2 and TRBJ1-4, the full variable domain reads EPEVTQTPSHQVTQMGQEVILRCVPISNHLYFYWYRQILGQKVEFLVSFYNNEISEKSEIFDDQFSVERPDGSNFTLKIRSTKLEDSAMYFCASSPQGIEKLFFGSGTQLSVL.

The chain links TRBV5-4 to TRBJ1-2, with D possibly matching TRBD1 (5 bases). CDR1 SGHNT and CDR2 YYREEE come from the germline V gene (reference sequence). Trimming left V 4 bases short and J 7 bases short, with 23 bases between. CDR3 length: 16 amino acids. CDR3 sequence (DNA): TGTGCCAGCAGCCCAGGAGGGGATCGGGGCAGGGCTGGCTACACCTTC. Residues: CASSPGGDRGRAGYTF.

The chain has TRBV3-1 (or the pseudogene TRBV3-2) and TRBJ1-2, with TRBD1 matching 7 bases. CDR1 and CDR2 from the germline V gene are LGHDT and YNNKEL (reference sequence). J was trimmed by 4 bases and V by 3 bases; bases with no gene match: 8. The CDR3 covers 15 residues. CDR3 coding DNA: TGTGCCAGCAGCCAGGTCGAGGGGGCTGGCTATGGCTACACCTTC. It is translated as CASSQVEGAGYGYTF.

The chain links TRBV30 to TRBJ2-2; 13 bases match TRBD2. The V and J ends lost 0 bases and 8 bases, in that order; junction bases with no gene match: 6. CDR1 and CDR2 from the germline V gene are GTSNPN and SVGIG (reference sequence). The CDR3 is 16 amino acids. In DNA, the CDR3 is TGTGCCTGGAGTGTACGACTAGCGGGGGGTGGTGGGGAGCTGTTTTTT. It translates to CAWSVRLAGGGGELFF.

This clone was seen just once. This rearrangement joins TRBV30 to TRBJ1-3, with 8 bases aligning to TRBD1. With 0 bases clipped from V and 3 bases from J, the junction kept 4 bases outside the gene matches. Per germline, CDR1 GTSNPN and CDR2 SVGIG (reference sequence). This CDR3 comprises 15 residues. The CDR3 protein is CAWSVRQGYGNTIYF. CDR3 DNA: TGTGCCTGGAGTGTACGACAGGGGTATGGAAACACCATATATTTT. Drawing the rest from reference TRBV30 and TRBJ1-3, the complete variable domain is SQTIHQWPATLVQPVGSPLSLECTVEGTSNPNLYWYRQAAGRGLQLLFYSVGIGQISSEVPQNLSASRPQDRQFILSSKKLLLSDSGFYLCAWSVRQGYGNTIYFGEGSWLTVV.

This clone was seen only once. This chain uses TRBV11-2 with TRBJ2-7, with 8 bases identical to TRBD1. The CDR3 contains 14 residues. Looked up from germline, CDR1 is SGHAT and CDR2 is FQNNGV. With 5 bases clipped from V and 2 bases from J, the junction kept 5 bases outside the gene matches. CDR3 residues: CASSQGTGAYEQYF. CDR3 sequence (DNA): TGTGCCAGCAGCCAGGGGACAGGAGCCTACGAGCAGTACTTC.

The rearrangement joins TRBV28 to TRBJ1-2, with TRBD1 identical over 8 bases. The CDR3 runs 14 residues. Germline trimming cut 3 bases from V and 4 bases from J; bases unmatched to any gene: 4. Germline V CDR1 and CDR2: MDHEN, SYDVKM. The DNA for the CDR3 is TGTGCCAGCAGTTTGAGGGACAGGATCTATGGCTACACCTTC. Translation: CASSLRDRIYGYTF.

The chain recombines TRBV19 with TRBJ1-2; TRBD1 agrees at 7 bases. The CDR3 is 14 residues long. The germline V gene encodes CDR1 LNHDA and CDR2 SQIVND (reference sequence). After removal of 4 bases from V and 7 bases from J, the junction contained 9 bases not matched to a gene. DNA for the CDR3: TGTGCCAGTAGTAGCCTGACAGGGCGGGGTGGCTACACCTTC. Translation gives CASSSLTGRGGYTF.

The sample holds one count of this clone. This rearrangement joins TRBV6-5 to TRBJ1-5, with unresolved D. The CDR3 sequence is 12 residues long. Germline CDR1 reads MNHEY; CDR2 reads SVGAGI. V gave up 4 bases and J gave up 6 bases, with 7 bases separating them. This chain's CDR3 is CASSWPGQPQHF. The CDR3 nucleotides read TGTGCCAGCAGTTGGCCTGGTCAGCCCCAGCATTTT.

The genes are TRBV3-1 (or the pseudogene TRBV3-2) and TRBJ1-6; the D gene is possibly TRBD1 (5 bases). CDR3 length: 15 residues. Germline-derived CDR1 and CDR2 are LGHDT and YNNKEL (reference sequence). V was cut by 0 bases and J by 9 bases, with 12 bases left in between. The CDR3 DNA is TGTGCCAGCAGCCAAGAGGGAGGGGTCGGTTCACCCCTCCACTTT. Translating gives CASSQEGGVGSPLHF.

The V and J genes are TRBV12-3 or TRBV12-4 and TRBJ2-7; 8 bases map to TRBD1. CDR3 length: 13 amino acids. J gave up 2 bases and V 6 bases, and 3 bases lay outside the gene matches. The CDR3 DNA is TGTGCCAGCAGGAAGACAGGGGCCTACGAGCAGTACTTC. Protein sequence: CASRKTGAYEQYF.

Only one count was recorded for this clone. The CDR3 sequence: CASSQPGTSNTGELFF. In nucleotides, the CDR3 is TGTGCCAGCAGCCAGCCCGGGACTAGCAACACCGGGGAGCTGTTTTTT. The chain joins TRBV4-2 to TRBJ2-2; TRBD2 aligns across 9 bases. The V gene end was trimmed by 3 bases and the J gene end by 2 bases; junction bases not matched to a gene: 4. Germline V gene data show CDR1 as LGHNA and CDR2 as YNFKEQ. CDR3 length equals 16 residues.

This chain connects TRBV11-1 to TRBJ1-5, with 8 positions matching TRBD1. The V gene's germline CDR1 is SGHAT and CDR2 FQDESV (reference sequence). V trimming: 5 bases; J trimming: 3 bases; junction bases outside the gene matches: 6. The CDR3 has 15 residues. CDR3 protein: CASSRTGKPNQPQHF. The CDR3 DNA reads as TGTGCCAGCAGCCGGACAGGGAAACCCAATCAGCCCCAGCATTTT.

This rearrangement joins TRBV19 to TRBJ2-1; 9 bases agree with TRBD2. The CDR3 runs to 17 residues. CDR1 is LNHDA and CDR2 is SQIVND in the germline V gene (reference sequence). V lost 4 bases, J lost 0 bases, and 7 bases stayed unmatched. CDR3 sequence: CASSTVTSGNSYNEQFF. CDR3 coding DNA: TGTGCCAGTAGTACCGTGACTAGCGGTAACTCCTACAATGAGCAGTTCTTC.

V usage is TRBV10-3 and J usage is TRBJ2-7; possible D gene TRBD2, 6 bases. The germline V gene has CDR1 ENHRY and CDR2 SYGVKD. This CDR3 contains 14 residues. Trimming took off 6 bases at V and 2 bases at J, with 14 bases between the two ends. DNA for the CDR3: TGTGCCATCAGGTGGGGGTCGGGGGCCTACGAGCAGTACTTC. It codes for CAIRWGSGAYEQYF.

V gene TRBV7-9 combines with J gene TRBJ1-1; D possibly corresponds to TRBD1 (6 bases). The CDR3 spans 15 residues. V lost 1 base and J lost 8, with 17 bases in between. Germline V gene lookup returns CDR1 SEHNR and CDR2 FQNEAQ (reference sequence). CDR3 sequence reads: CASSLVRGHQTEAFF. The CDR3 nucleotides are TGTGCCAGCAGCTTAGTGCGGGGGCACCAAACCGAAGCTTTCTTT. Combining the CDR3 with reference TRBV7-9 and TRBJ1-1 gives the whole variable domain DTGVSQNPRHKITKRGQNVTFRCDPISEHNRLYWYRQTLGQGPEFLTYFQNEAQLEKSRLLSDRFSAERPKGSFSTLEIQRTEQGDSAMYLCASSLVRGHQTEAFFGQGTRLTVV.

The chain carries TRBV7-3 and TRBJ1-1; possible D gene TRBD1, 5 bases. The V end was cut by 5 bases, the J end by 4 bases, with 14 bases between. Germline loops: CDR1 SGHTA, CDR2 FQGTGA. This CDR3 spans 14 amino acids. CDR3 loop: CASSPIQGSTEAFF. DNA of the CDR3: TGTGCCAGCAGCCCAATTCAGGGTAGCACTGAAGCTTTCTTT.

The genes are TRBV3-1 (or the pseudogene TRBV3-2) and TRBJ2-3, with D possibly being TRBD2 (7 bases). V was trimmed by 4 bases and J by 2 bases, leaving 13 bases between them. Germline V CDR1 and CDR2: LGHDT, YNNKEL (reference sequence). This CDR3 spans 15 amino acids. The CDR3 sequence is CASSPQGRDTDTQYF. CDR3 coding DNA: TGTGCCAGCAGCCCGCAGGGGAGGGACACAGATACGCAGTATTTT.

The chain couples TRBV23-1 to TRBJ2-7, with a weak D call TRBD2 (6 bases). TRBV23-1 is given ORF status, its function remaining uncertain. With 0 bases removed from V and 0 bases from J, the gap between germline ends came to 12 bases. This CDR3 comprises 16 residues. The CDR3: CASSQSPGRDSYEQYF. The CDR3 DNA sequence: TGCGCCAGCAGTCAATCGCCAGGGCGGGACTCCTACGAGCAGTACTTC.

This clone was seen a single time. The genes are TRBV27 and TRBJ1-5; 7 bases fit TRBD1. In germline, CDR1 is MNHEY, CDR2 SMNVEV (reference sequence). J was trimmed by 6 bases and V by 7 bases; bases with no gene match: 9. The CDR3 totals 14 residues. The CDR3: CASKQGNRGQPQHF. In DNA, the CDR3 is TGTGCCAGCAAACAGGGGAATAGAGGTCAGCCCCAGCATTTT.

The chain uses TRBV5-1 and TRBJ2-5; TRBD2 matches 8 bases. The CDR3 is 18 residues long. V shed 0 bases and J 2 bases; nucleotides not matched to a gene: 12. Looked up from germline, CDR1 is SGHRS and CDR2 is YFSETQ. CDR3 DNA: TGCGCCAGCAGCTTGGGGGGCCTTAGCGGGAACTCACAAGAGACCCAGTACTTC. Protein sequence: CASSLGGLSGNSQETQYF. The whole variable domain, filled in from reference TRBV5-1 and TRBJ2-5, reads KAGVTQTPRYLIKTRGQQVTLSCSPISGHRSVSWYQQTPGQGLQFLFEYFSETQRNKGNFPGRFSGRQFSNSRSEMNVSTLELGDSALYLCASSLGGLSGNSQETQYFGPGTRLLVL.

Here the CDR3 reads CATSRDLGLAGPETQYF. The CDR3 nucleotides are TGTGCCACCAGCAGAGACCTCGGGCTAGCGGGACCCGAGACCCAGTACTTC. This sequence joins TRBV15 and TRBJ2-5, with 9 bases matching TRBD2. The CDR3 contains 17 residues. J lost 5 bases, V lost 0 bases, and 10 bases had no gene match. CDR1 is LNHNV and CDR2 is YYDKDF in the germline V gene (reference sequence). Full variable domain (outside the CDR3, taken from reference TRBV15 and TRBJ2-5): DAMVIQNPRYQVTQFGKPVTLSCSQTLNHNVMYWYQQKSSQAPKLLFHYYDKDFNNEADTPDNFQSRRPNTSFCFLDIRSPGLGDTAMYLCATSRDLGLAGPETQYFGPGTRLLVL.

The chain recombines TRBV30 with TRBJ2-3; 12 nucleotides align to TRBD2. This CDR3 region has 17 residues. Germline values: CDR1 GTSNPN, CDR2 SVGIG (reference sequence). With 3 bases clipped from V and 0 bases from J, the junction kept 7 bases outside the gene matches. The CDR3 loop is CAWRPLAGGGSTDTQYF. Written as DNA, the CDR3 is TGTGCCTGGAGGCCCCTAGCGGGGGGGGGTAGCACAGATACGCAGTATTTT.

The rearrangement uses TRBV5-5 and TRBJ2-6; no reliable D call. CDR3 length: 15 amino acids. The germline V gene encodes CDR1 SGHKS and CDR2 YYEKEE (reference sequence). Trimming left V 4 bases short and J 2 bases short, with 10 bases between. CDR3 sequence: CASSIVGTGANVLTF. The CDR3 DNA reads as TGTGCCAGCAGCATAGTTGGTACTGGGGCCAACGTCCTGACTTTC.

CDR3 loop: CASSPQGAPVGDGYTF. CDR3 coding DNA: TGCGCCAGCAGCCCACAGGGGGCGCCGGTTGGGGATGGCTACACCTTC. This chain connects TRBV5-1 to TRBJ1-2; 9 nucleotides align to TRBD1. Per germline, CDR1 SGHRS and CDR2 YFSETQ. The CDR3 sequence is 16 residues long. V was pared by 4 bases and J by 6 bases, with 13 bases of the junction left unmatched.

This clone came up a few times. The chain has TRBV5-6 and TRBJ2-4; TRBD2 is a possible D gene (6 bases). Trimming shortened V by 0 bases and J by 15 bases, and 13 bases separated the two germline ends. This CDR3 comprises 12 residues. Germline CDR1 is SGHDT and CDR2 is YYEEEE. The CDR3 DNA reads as TGTGCCAGCAGCTTGGATGCGGGATCGCCGTACTTC. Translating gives CASSLDAGSPYF.

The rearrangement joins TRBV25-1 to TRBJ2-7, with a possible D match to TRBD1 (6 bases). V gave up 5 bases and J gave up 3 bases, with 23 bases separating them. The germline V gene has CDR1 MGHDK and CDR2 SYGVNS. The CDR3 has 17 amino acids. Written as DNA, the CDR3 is TGTGCCAGCAGTCCTTGCCCCATAGACAGGAGATACTACGAGCAGTACTTC. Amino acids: CASSPCPIDRRYYEQYF.

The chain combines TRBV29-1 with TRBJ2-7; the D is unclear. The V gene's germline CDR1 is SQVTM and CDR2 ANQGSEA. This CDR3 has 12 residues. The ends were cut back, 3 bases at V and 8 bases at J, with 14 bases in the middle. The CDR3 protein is CSVEDRVEKQYF. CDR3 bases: TGCAGCGTTGAGGATCGGGTCGAGAAGCAGTACTTC.

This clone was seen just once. The CDR3 protein is CASSLQGIENSPLHF. CDR3 nucleotides: TGTGCCAGTAGTCTACAGGGAATAGAAAATTCACCCCTCCACTTT. The chain carries TRBV19 and TRBJ1-6, with D tentatively TRBD1 (6 bases). Germline CDR1 and CDR2: LNHDA and SQIVND (reference sequence). Deletions cut 5 bases from V and 7 bases from J, with 15 bases between. This CDR3 has 15 residues.

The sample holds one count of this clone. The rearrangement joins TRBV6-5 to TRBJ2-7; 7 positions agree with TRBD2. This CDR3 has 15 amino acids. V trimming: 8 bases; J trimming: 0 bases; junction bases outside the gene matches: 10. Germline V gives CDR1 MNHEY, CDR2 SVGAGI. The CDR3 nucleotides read TGTGCCAGCCGCCCTACCTGGGGGGGCTCCTACGAGCAGTACTTC. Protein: CASRPTWGGSYEQYF.